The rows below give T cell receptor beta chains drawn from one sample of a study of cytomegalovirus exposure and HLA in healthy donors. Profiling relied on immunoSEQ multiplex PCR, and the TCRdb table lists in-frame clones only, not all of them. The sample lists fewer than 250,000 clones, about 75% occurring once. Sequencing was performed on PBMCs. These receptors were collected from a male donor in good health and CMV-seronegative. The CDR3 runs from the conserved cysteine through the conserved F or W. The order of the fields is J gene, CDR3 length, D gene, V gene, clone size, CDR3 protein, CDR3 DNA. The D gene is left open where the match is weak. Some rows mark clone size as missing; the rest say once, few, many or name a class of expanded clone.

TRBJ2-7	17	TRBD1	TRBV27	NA	CASSSGLPGQGPYEQYF	TGTGCCAGCAGTTCAGGCCTCCCGGGACAGGGGCCCTACGAGCAGTACTTC
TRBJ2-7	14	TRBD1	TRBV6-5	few	CASSYGQGAYEQYF	TGTGCCAGCAGTTACGGACAGGGGGCCTACGAGCAGTACTTC
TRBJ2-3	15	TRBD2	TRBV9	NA	CASSVIAGGPDTQYF	TGTGCCAGCAGCGTAATAGCGGGGGGGCCAGATACGCAGTATTTT
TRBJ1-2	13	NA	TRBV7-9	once	CASSSTGTHGYTF	TGTGCCAGCAGCTCAACAGGGACGCATGGCTACACCTTC
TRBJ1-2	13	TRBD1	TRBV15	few	CATSEGGDYGYTF	TGTGCCACCAGCGAAGGGGGCGACTATGGCTACACCTTC
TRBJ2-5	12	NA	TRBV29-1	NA	CSVELRGGTQYF	TGCAGCGTTGAGCTCAGAGGGGGGACCCAGTACTTC
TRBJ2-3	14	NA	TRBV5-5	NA	CASWRGLSTDTQYF	TGTGCCAGCTGGCGGGGACTGAGCACAGATACGCAGTATTTT
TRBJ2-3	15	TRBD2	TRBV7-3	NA	CASSFSSGGTDTQYF	TGTGCCAGCAGCTTCAGTAGCGGGGGCACAGATACGCAGTATTTT
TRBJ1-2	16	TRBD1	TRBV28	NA	CASSTRWGQGGYGYTF	TGTGCCAGCAGTACCAGGTGGGGACAGGGGGGATATGGCTACACCTTC
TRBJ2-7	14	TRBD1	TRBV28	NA	CASSLVGQGYEQYF	TGTGCCAGCAGTTTAGTGGGACAGGGTTACGAGCAGTACTTC
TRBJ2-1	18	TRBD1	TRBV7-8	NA	CASSLGGGAGGRYNEQFF	TGTGCCAGCAGCTTAGGGGGTGGGGCAGGGGGCCGCTACAATGAGCAGTTCTTC
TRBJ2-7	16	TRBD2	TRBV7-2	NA	CASSSQSGSVSYEQYF	TGTGCCAGCAGCTCTCAGAGCGGGAGTGTCTCCTACGAGCAGTACTTC
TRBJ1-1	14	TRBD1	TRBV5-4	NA	CASIRTGANTEAFF	TGTGCCAGCATCCGGACAGGGGCAAACACTGAAGCTTTCTTT
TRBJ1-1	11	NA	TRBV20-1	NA	CSARRGSEAFF	TGCAGTGCTCGAAGAGGCAGTGAAGCTTTCTTT
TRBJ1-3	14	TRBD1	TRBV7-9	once	CASSPRQGGNTIYF	TGTGCCAGCAGCCCCCGACAGGGAGGAAACACCATATATTTT
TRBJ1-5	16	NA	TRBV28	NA	CASSSPGAPGNQPQHF	TGTGCCAGCAGTTCCCCAGGGGCCCCTGGCAATCAGCCCCAGCATTTT
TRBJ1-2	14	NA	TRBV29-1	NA	CSAATEDLNYGYTF	TGCAGCGCCGCGACAGAAGATCTTAACTATGGCTACACCTTC
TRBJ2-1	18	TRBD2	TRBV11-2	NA	CASSSTSGDLSSYNEQFF	TGTGCCAGCAGCTCGACTAGCGGGGACCTTAGCTCCTACAATGAGCAGTTCTTC
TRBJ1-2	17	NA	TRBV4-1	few	CASKGPPLLPGDYGYTF	TGCGCCAGCAAGGGTCCCCCACTCCTTCCAGGGGACTATGGCTACACCTTC
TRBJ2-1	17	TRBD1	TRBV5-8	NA	CASVPGTGAWSYNEQFF	TGTGCCAGCGTCCCCGGGACAGGGGCTTGGTCCTACAATGAGCAGTTCTTC
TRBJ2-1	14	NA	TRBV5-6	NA	CASSRSGTRNEQFF	TGTGCCAGCAGCCGCTCCGGGACTCGCAATGAGCAGTTCTTC
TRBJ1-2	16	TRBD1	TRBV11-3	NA	CASSFDRGAPNYGYTF	TGTGCCAGCAGTTTCGACAGGGGAGCACCTAACTATGGCTACACCTTC